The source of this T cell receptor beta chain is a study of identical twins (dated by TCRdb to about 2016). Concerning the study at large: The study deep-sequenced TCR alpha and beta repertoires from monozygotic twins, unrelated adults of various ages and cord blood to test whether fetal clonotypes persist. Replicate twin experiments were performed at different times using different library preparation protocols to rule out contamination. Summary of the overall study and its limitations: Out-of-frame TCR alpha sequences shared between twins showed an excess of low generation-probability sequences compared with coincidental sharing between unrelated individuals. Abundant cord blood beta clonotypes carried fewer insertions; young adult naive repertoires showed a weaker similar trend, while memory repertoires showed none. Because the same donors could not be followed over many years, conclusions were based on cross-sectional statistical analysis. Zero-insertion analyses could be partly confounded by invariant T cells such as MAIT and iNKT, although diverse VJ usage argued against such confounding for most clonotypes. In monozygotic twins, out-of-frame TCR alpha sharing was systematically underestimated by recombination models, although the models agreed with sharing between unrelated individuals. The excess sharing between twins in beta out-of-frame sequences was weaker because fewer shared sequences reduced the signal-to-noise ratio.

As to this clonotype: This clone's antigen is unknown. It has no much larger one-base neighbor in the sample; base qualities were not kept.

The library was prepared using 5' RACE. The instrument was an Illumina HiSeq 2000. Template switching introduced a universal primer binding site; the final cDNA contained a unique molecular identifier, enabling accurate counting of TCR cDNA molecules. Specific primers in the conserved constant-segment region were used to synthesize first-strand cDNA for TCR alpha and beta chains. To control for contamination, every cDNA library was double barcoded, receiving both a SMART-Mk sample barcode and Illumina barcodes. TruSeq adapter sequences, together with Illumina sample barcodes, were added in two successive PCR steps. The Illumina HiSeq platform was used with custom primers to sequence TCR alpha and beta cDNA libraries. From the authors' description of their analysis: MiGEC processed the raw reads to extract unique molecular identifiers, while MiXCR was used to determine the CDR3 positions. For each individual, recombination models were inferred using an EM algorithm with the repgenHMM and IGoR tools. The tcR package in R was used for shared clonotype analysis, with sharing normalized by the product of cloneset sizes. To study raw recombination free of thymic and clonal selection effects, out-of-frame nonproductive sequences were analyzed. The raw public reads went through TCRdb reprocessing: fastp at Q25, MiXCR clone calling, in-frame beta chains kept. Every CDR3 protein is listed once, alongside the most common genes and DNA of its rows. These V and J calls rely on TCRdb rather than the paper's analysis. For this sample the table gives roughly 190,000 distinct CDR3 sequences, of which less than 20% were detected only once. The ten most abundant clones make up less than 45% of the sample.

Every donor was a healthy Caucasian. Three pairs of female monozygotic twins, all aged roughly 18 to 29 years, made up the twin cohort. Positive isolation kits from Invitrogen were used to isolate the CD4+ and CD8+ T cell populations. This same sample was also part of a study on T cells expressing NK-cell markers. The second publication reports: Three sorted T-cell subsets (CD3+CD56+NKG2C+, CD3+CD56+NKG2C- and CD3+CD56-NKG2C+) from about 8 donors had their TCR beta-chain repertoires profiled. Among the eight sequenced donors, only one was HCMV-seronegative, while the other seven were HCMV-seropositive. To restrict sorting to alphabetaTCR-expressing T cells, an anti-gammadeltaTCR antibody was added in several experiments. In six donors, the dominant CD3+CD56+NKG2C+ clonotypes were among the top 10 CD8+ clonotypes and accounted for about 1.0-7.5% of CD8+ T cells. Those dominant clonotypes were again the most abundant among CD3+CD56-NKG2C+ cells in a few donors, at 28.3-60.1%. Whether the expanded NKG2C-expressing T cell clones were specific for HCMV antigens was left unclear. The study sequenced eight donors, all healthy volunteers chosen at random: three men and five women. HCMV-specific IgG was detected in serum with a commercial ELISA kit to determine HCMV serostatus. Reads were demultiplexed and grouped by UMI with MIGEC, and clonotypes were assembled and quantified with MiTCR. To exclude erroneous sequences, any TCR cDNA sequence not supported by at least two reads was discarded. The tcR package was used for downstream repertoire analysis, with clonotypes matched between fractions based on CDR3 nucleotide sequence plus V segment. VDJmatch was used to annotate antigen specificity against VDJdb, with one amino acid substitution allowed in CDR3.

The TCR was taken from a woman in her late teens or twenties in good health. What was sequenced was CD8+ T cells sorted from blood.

The nucleotide sequence is TGTGCCAGCAGTTTCGGCGCGGGGCAAGAGACCCAGTACTTC. Translation gives CASSFGAGQETQYF. The chain links TRBV12-3 or TRBV12-4 with TRBJ2-5, and TRBD2 may be the D gene, going by 6 matching bases. Trimming removed 3 bases from V and 2 bases from J, leaving 10 bases between the germline ends. The CDR3 contains 14 residues, cysteine and phenylalanine counted. Only the CDR3 DNA stays, 42 bases, in frame from base 1.